This T cell receptor (beta chain) was retrieved from a study of naive and memory T cell subsets. Findings and limits, study-wide: Potentially, T cell activation and differentiation skew this RNA-based measurement.

A UMI-containing oligonucleotide was joined by 3' ligation to the TCR cDNA template. RNA was extracted from 2 to 2.5 ml of whole blood of healthy adults. Unsorted total RNA, roughly 1 to 1000 ng, was DNase treated before reverse transcription. To note about this clonotype: The antigen remains undetermined.

The SP2 primer and nested alpha and beta constant region primers amplified ligated cDNA in four rounds. For blood and skin samples, reverse transcription used TCR alpha and beta constant primers. TCRdb reanalysed the 5' RACE reads using MiXCR and keeps one entry per CDR3 protein. The sample has about 32,000 distinct CDR3 sequences; roughly a sixth are singletons. The sequence was obtained from a female donor in good health.

The CDR3 here is CASSPLRVGGLVNEQYF. Written as DNA, the CDR3 is TGTGCCAGCAGCCCACTTCGGGTGGGGGGCCTAGTCAACGAGCAGTACTTC. The chain joins TRBV7-2 to TRBJ2-7, with D possibly being TRBD1 or TRBD2 (6 bases each). V lost 5 bases, J lost 5 bases, and 25 bases lay in between. This CDR3 is 17 amino acids long. CDR1 and CDR2 from the germline V gene are SGHTA and FQGNSA.